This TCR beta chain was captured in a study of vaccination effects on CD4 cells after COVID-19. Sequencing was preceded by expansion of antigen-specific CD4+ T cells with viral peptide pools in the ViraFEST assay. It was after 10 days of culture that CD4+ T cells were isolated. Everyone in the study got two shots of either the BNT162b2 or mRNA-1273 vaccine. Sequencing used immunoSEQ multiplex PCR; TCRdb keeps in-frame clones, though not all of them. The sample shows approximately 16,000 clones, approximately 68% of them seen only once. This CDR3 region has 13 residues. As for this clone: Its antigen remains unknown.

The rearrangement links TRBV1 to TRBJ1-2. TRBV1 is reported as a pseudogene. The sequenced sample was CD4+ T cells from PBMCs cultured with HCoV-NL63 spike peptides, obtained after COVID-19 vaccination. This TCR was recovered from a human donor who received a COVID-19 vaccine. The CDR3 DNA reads TGCACCAGCAGCCAAGGGGAGTTCGATGGCTACACCTTC. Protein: CTSSQGEFDGYTF.